One and the same sample provided the 29 T cell receptor beta chains below, sequenced in a study of beta chain features in type 1 diabetes. As every portion of the isolated RNA was reverse transcribed, the sequencing read expressed TCRB transcripts. TCRdb's table, derived via immunoSEQ multiplex PCR, lists solely in-frame clones and lacks some. In the table there are 300,000 or so clones, 7.5% to 9% of which are singletons. Sequenced material: central memory CD4+ T cells from blood. These receptors came from a woman aged 18-35 years in good health.

This clone was picked up many times. This rearrangement joins TRBV18 to TRBJ1-1, with D perhaps matching TRBD1 (6 bases). CDR3 length: 15 residues. Trimming removed 6 bases from V and 2 bases from J, with 16 bases in between. Germline lookup yields CDR1 KGHSH and CDR2 LQKENI. This CDR3 is CASSGTTETNTEAFF. Written as DNA, the CDR3 is TGTGCCAGCTCCGGGACAACGGAAACTAACACTGAAGCTTTCTTT.

This clone was observed at least ten times. The chain joins TRBV11-3 to TRBJ1-1; unclear D gene. The CDR3 is made up of 13 amino acids. Trimming took off 5 bases at V and 1 base at J, with 8 bases between the two ends. Germline CDR1 is SGHNT and CDR2 is YENEEA. For the CDR3, the DNA is TGTGCCAGCAGCCTTTTTTGGAACACTGAAGCTTTCTTT. As protein: CASSLFWNTEAFF.

This clone was counted between two and nine times. Written as DNA, the CDR3 is TGCGCCAGCAGCCCGGACCGACAGGGGGCGGAAGAGACCCAGTACTTC. It yields the protein CASSPDRQGAEETQYF. The chain is built from TRBV5-1 and TRBJ2-5; 10 bases agree with TRBD1. The germline V gene encodes CDR1 SGHRS and CDR2 YFSETQ. Germline trimming cut 4 bases from V and 3 bases from J; bases unmatched to any gene: 9. The CDR3 is 16 residues long. The entire variable domain, with the rest obtained from reference TRBV5-1 and TRBJ2-5, is as follows: KAGVTQTPRYLIKTRGQQVTLSCSPISGHRSVSWYQQTPGQGLQFLFEYFSETQRNKGNFPGRFSGRQFSNSRSEMNVSTLELGDSALYLCASSPDRQGAEETQYFGPGTRLLVL.

Many counts were recorded for this clone. This rearrangement joins TRBV4-2 to TRBJ2-4; a weak D match, TRBD1 (5 bases). Germline CDR1 reads LGHNA; CDR2 reads YNFKEQ. Trimming took 4 bases from V and 3 from J, leaving 19 bases between them. The CDR3 sequence is 17 residues long. The CDR3 reads CASSPTRQGSDKNIQYF. CDR3 coding DNA: TGTGCCAGCAGCCCGACCCGGCAGGGCTCTGACAAAAACATTCAGTACTTC.

The V gene is TRBV5-6, the J gene TRBJ1-1, with TRBD1 as a possible D gene (6 bases). The CDR3 runs to 17 residues. With 4 bases removed from V and 1 base from J, the gap between germline ends came to 20 bases. Germline V gene data show CDR1 as SGHDT and CDR2 as YYEEEE. CDR3 residues: CASSARTDSTRNTEAFF. Here the CDR3 DNA reads TGTGCCAGCAGCGCAAGGACAGATAGTACCCGGAACACTGAAGCTTTCTTT.

This sequence joins TRBV18 and TRBJ2-7, with unresolved D. The CDR3 is made up of 12 amino acids. V was trimmed by 5 bases and J by 8 bases, leaving 13 bases between them. Germline V lookup: CDR1 KGHSH, CDR2 LQKENI. The CDR3 DNA reads TGTGCCAGCTCAACCACAGACGTCAAGCAGTACTTC. Translation: CASSTTDVKQYF.

This clone was seen only a few times. V usage is TRBV6-5 and J usage is TRBJ2-7; 8 bases agree with TRBD1. This CDR3 has 14 residues. The germline CDR1 and CDR2 sequences are MNHEY and SVGAGI. The trim removed 4 bases at V and 3 bases at J, leaving 5 bases unmatched. CDR3 sequence: CASSFDRGSYEQYF. The CDR3, as DNA: TGTGCCAGCAGTTTCGACAGGGGTAGCTACGAGCAGTACTTC.

This clone has ten or more counts. This chain joins TRBV5-1 and TRBJ1-2; D is unresolved. Germline CDR1 SGHRS, CDR2 YFSETQ. This CDR3 has 14 residues. V was shortened by 4 bases and J by 4 bases, with 14 bases between the two germline ends. The CDR3 DNA sequence: TGCGCCAGCAGCGGCACCGGACGGGCCTATGGCTACACCTTC. Protein product: CASSGTGRAYGYTF.

The chain couples TRBV2 to TRBJ1-3, with D perhaps TRBD1 (5 bases). The ends were cut back, 6 bases at V and 4 bases at J, with 16 bases in the middle. Germline CDR1 reads SNHLY; CDR2 reads FYNNEI. There are 15 residues in the CDR3. CDR3 DNA: TGTGCCAGCAGCGGCGACAGAGGTTCAGGAAACACCATATATTTT. Translated, it gives CASSGDRGSGNTIYF.

This clone was observed a few times. Other DNA sequences in this specimen translate into the identical CDR3. The chain couples TRBV2 to TRBJ2-5; possible D gene TRBD1, 5 bases. The germline V gene has CDR1 SNHLY and CDR2 FYNNEI. Trimming removed 6 bases at V and 2 bases at J, with 7 bases between. The CDR3 runs 12 residues. This CDR3 is CASSTGQETQYF. The CDR3, as DNA: TGTGCCAGCAGCACAGGTCAAGAGACCCAGTACTTC.

The chain joins TRBV29-1 to TRBJ2-1; TRBD2 matches at 14 bases. J gave up 3 bases and V 6 bases, and 13 bases lay outside the gene matches. This CDR3 contains 18 residues. Germline CDR1 SQVTM, CDR2 ANQGSEA. In DNA form, the CDR3 reads TGCAGCGTCGCGGGACTAGCGGGAGTAACGATAAGCTACAATGAGCAGTTCTTC. Protein: CSVAGLAGVTISYNEQFF.

The chain is built from TRBV4-3 and TRBJ2-7, with a possible D match to TRBD1 (6 bases). Trimming took off 1 base at V and 6 bases at J, with 19 bases between the two ends. CDR3 length: 16 amino acids. CDR1 LGHNA and CDR2 YSLEER come from the germline V gene. This chain's CDR3 is CASSQASQGSRREQYF. In nucleotides, the CDR3 is TGCGCCAGCAGCCAAGCCTCGCAGGGGTCTAGACGCGAGCAGTACTTC.

The genes are TRBV5-1 and TRBJ2-3; the D gene is possibly TRBD1 (6 bases). The V end lost 1 base, the J end lost 4 bases, and 16 bases lay between the germline ends. This CDR3 is built from 16 residues. Germline V gene sequence: CDR1 SGHRS, CDR2 YFSETQ. The CDR3 coding sequence is TGCGCCAGCAGCTTGTCAGCCCAGGGGATCGCAGATACGCAGTATTTT. Protein product: CASSLSAQGIADTQYF.

In regard to this clone: The sample carries other DNA sequences with the same CDR3. V usage is TRBV18 and J usage is TRBJ2-7; D is unclear. CDR1 is KGHSH and CDR2 is LQKENI in the germline V gene. Trimming removed 2 bases at V and 3 bases at J, with 5 bases between. This CDR3 has 12 residues. Written as DNA, the CDR3 is TGTGCCAGCTCACCAGTGAACTACGAGCAGTACTTC. Amino acid sequence: CASSPVNYEQYF. The whole variable domain, filled in from reference TRBV18 and TRBJ2-7, reads NAGVMQNPRHLVRRRGQEARLRCSPMKGHSHVYWYRQLPEEGLKFMVYLQKENIIDESGMPKERFSAEFPKEGPSILRIQQVVRGDSAAYFCASSPVNYEQYFGPGTRLTVT.

The sample holds a few counts of this clone. CDR3 bases: TGTGCCAGGCCTCCCGGCGGGAAGCTGGGCCGGTTGCCGAACACCGGGGAGCTGTTTTTT. Its translation is CARPPGGKLGRLPNTGELFF. The chain joins TRBV28 to TRBJ2-2; D perhaps matches TRBD2 (6 bases). The ends were cut back, 9 bases at V and 0 bases at J, with 29 bases in the middle. CDR1 is MDHEN and CDR2 is SYDVKM in the germline V gene. The CDR3 runs to 20 residues.

The genes are TRBV19 and TRBJ1-2, with D perhaps TRBD1 (6 bases). This CDR3 is built from 12 residues. With 4 bases removed from V and 7 bases from J, the gap between germline ends came to 10 bases. Germline V lookup: CDR1 LNHDA, CDR2 SQIVND (reference sequence). The DNA for the CDR3 is TGTGCCAGTAGTACCCACAGGGCTGGCTACACCTTC. Residues: CASSTHRAGYTF. The entire variable domain, with the rest obtained from reference TRBV19 and TRBJ1-2, is as follows: DGGITQSPKYLFRKEGQNVTLSCEQNLNHDAMYWYRQDPGQGLRLIYYSQIVNDFQKGDIAEGYSVSREKKESFPLTVTSAQKNPTAFYLCASSTHRAGYTFGSGTRLTVV.

This clone has a count of ten or more. Other DNA sequences of this sample code for an identical CDR3. The chain joins TRBV29-1 to TRBJ1-5; 8 bases align to TRBD1. In germline, CDR1 is SQVTM, CDR2 ANQGSEA. This CDR3 is built from 12 residues. J lost 5 bases, V lost 6 bases, and 3 bases had no gene match. DNA of the CDR3: TGCAGCGTGGCGGACAGGGATCAGCCCCAGCATTTT. It specifies CSVADRDQPQHF.

This chain uses TRBV15 with TRBJ2-7, with 11 positions matching TRBD2. Germline assignment: CDR1 LNHNV and CDR2 YYDKDF (reference sequence). With V trimmed by 0 bases and J by 2 bases, 6 bases remained unmatched. This CDR3 is 17 amino acids long. This CDR3 reads CATSRDIAGGAAYEQYF. For the CDR3, the DNA is TGTGCCACCAGCAGAGATATAGCGGGAGGGGCGGCCTACGAGCAGTACTTC.

This clone has a handful of counts. The rearrangement joins TRBV9 to TRBJ2-1; the match to TRBD2 covers 11 bases. This CDR3 contains 15 residues. J lost 3 bases, V lost 4 bases, and 3 bases had no gene match. CDR1 and CDR2 from the germline V gene are SGDLS and YYNGEE. The CDR3 sequence: CASSSSGRYYNEQFF. For the CDR3, the DNA is TGTGCCAGCAGCTCTAGCGGGAGGTACTACAATGAGCAGTTCTTC.

There are many counts of this clone. J is TRBJ2-3 and V is TRBV7-9; the match to TRBD1 covers 11 bases. This CDR3 comprises 17 residues. The J segment lost 0 bases and the V segment lost 5 bases, leaving 7 bases of the junction unmatched. Looked up from germline, CDR1 is SEHNR and CDR2 is FQNEAQ (reference sequence). DNA of the CDR3: TGTGCCAGCAGCACAGGTCGGGACAGGGGGAGCACAGATACGCAGTATTTT. This translates into CASSTGRDRGSTDTQYF.

CDR3 DNA: TGTGCCAGCAGCTTAGTTGCGGGAGGGCCAGATACGCAGTATTTT. Translating gives CASSLVAGGPDTQYF. The V call is TRBV11-2, the J call TRBJ2-3; 9 bases match TRBD2. From germline, CDR1 is SGHAT and CDR2 FQNNGV. With V trimmed by 1 base and J by 4 bases, 3 bases remained unmatched. This CDR3 has 15 amino acids.

This clone was counted only a few times. The chain is built from TRBV28 and TRBJ2-5, with D maybe TRBD2 (5 bases). Trimming pared 4 bases from V and 4 bases from J, leaving 13 bases between. The CDR3 length is 14 residues. CDR1 and CDR2 from the germline V gene are MDHEN and SYDVKM. The CDR3 sequence is CASSSWRAPETQYF. In DNA, the CDR3 is TGTGCCAGCAGTTCATGGCGGGCCCCAGAGACCCAGTACTTC.

The rearrangement uses TRBV6-1 and TRBJ2-5; D unresolved. Between the trimmed V and J ends, which lost 6 bases and 7 bases, there was a span of 21 bases. CDR1 is MNHNS and CDR2 is SASEGT in the germline V gene. The CDR3 sequence is 15 residues long. The CDR3 DNA follows: TGTGCCAGCAGGGGCAGCAGGCTTCAAGAGCGGACCCAGTACTTC. This encodes CASRGSRLQERTQYF.

In its sample, this clone was seen a few times. The V call is TRBV28, the J call TRBJ2-1; 8 bases align to TRBD1. Germline lookup yields CDR1 MDHEN and CDR2 SYDVKM. With 2 bases clipped from V and 8 bases from J, the junction kept 8 bases outside the gene matches. The CDR3 runs to 15 residues. This chain's CDR3 is CASSLDRGGFDEQFF. The CDR3 DNA is TGTGCCAGCAGTTTAGACAGGGGAGGCTTCGATGAGCAGTTCTTC. The full variable domain, its missing parts supplied by reference TRBV28 and TRBJ2-1, is DVKVTQSSRYLVKRTGEKVFLECVQDMDHENMFWYRQDPGLGLRLIYFSYDVKMKEKGDIPEGYSVSREKKERFSLILESASTNQTSMYLCASSLDRGGFDEQFFGPGTRLTVL.

The V gene is TRBV7-8, the J gene TRBJ2-7; 7 bases line up with TRBD2. Per the germline V gene, CDR1 is SGHVS and CDR2 is FQNEAQ. V trimming: 2 bases; J trimming: 6 bases; junction bases outside the gene matches: 13. The CDR3 is made up of 16 amino acids. The CDR3 is CASSLRTRGTSPEQYF. The CDR3 nucleotides are TGTGCCAGCAGCTTACGGACTAGGGGCACCTCCCCCGAGCAGTACTTC.

This clone has more than one count but fewer than ten. The J gene is TRBJ2-2, the V gene TRBV28; D gene ambiguous. In germline, CDR1 is MDHEN, CDR2 SYDVKM. The V and J ends lost 5 bases and 6 bases respectively, with 13 bases between them. The CDR3 spans 14 residues. The CDR3 coding sequence is TGTGCCAGCAGTCGGTTGTTTTGGTCCGGGGAGCTGTTTTTT. Translating gives CASSRLFWSGELFF.

V gene TRBV28 combines with J gene TRBJ2-5, with a possible D match to TRBD1 (6 bases). This CDR3 has 14 amino acids. Trimming shortened V by 2 bases and J by 1 base, and 8 bases separated the two germline ends. Germline CDR1 is MDHEN and CDR2 is SYDVKM. This chain's CDR3 is CASSLGGIQETQYF. In DNA, the CDR3 is TGTGCCAGCAGTTTAGGGGGCATCCAAGAGACCCAGTACTTC. The full variable domain, rest sourced from reference TRBV28 and TRBJ2-5, is DVKVTQSSRYLVKRTGEKVFLECVQDMDHENMFWYRQDPGLGLRLIYFSYDVKMKEKGDIPEGYSVSREKKERFSLILESASTNQTSMYLCASSLGGIQETQYFGPGTRLLVL.

This clone was seen ten or more times. The rearrangement joins TRBV19 to TRBJ1-2; D is possibly TRBD1 (5 bases). Trimming removed 4 bases from V and 3 bases from J, with 15 bases in between. Germline V gives CDR1 LNHDA, CDR2 SQIVND (reference sequence). The CDR3 consists of 15 residues. The CDR3 region has the DNA TGTGCCAGTAGTAGACGAAGGGGCAGAGACTATGGCTACACCTTC. Translation gives CASSRRRGRDYGYTF.

This sequence joins TRBV11-2 and TRBJ2-3, with 11 nucleotides matching TRBD2. V lost 6 bases and J lost 5; bases outside the gene matches: 7. The CDR3 runs to 15 residues. Per germline, CDR1 SGHAT and CDR2 FQNNGV. The CDR3 loop is CASRLLAGGGDTQYF. The CDR3 nucleotides are TGTGCCAGCAGGTTATTAGCGGGAGGGGGAGATACGCAGTATTTT.